These T cell receptor beta chains were read from a single sample in a study of T cell repertoires in cytomegalovirus infection. TCRdb re-derived calls from the reads in MiXCR, one entry per CDR3 protein. Here the sample spans fewer than 1,000,000 distinct CDR3 sequences, approximately 30% being singletons. No antigen has been identified for these receptors. Sequencing was performed on cultured CD8+ T cells from PBMCs, taken from culture after CMV antigen stimulation. These receptor sequences come from a human donor in good health (CMV status not recorded). Some clones in this sample may be carry-over from other donors' samples. Each CDR3 is given with its conserved first and last residue. D genes are given only for firm matches. Clone size is not always given. Where it is, it says once, few, many or a class for expanded clones.

CDR3 length: 17
clone size: NA
J gene: TRBJ2-2
V gene: TRBV6-5
D gene: TRBD1
CDR3 DNA: TGTGCCAGCAGTTACACCTACCCGGGACAGTCCACCGGGGAGCTGTTTTTT
CDR3 protein: CASSYTYPGQSTGELFF

CDR3 length: 14
clone size: NA
J gene: TRBJ2-7
V gene: TRBV7-2
D gene: NA
CDR3 DNA: TGTGCCAGCAGCTTTCGTCTAGGAGGAGACGAGCAGTACTTC
CDR3 protein: CASSFRLGGDEQYF

CDR3 length: 16
clone size: many
J gene: TRBJ2-1
V gene: TRBV7-8
D gene: TRBD2
CDR3 DNA: TGTGCCAGCAGCTTAGCGGGACTAGCGGGGGGGTTAGGTCTGTTCTTC
CDR3 protein: CASSLAGLAGGLGLFF

CDR3 length: 16
clone size: few
J gene: TRBJ2-3
V gene: TRBV7-4
D gene: TRBD2
CDR3 DNA: TGTGCCAGCAGGGGTTTGGGGGGGACTAGCACAGATACGCAGTATTTT
CDR3 protein: CASRGLGGTSTDTQYF

CDR3 length: 15
clone size: NA
J gene: TRBJ2-1
V gene: TRBV12-3/TRBV12-4
D gene: NA
CDR3 DNA: TGTGCCAGCACCCCTACAGGGTCCAGCTACAATGAGCAGTTCTTC
CDR3 protein: CASTPTGSSYNEQFF

CDR3 length: 15
clone size: few
J gene: TRBJ2-1
V gene: TRBV7-9
D gene: TRBD2
CDR3 DNA: TGTGCCAGCAGTCCGCTAGCGGAGCTATACAATGAGCAGTTCTTC
CDR3 protein: CASSPLAELYNEQFF

CDR3 length: 14
clone size: NA
J gene: TRBJ2-7
V gene: TRBV5-5
D gene: NA
CDR3 DNA: TGTGCCAGCAGCTTGGGACTCTACCAATACGAGCAGTACTTC
CDR3 protein: CASSLGLYQYEQYF

CDR3 length: 16
clone size: NA
J gene: TRBJ1-2
V gene: TRBV7-9
D gene: TRBD1
CDR3 DNA: TGTGCCAGCAGCCCCCGGGACAGGGGCGTAAACTATGGCTACACCTTC
CDR3 protein: CASSPRDRGVNYGYTF

CDR3 length: 15
clone size: NA
J gene: TRBJ2-1
V gene: TRBV27
D gene: NA
CDR3 DNA: TGTGCCAGCAGTTTAGGGACTCCCCAGTACAATGAGCAGTTCTTC
CDR3 protein: CASSLGTPQYNEQFF

CDR3 length: 16
clone size: few
J gene: TRBJ1-1
V gene: TRBV10-3
D gene: TRBD1
CDR3 DNA: TGTGCCATCCTAAGGGCTCGGGACAGGGATCGGACTGAAGCTTTCTTT
CDR3 protein: CAILRARDRDRTEAFF

CDR3 length: 13
clone size: NA
J gene: TRBJ1-1
V gene: TRBV19
D gene: NA
CDR3 DNA: TGTGCCAGTAGTACAACGTCGAACACTGAAGCTTTCTTT
CDR3 protein: CASSTTSNTEAFF

CDR3 length: 20
clone size: NA
J gene: TRBJ2-1
V gene: TRBV2
D gene: TRBD2
CDR3 DNA: TGTGCCAGCAGACATACCGGGACTAGCGGGGGGTCGAGCTCCTACAATGAGCAGTTCTTC
CDR3 protein: CASRHTGTSGGSSSYNEQFF

CDR3 length: 10
clone size: few
J gene: TRBJ2-1
V gene: TRBV25-1
D gene: NA
CDR3 DNA: TGTGCCAGCTGGAGCAATGAGCAGTTCTTC
CDR3 protein: CASWSNEQFF

CDR3 length: 14
clone size: many
J gene: TRBJ1-1
V gene: TRBV7-9
D gene: TRBD1
CDR3 DNA: TGTGCCAGCAGCTTTTGGGACAGTAACACTGAAGCTTTCTTT
CDR3 protein: CASSFWDSNTEAFF

CDR3 length: 19
clone size: many
J gene: TRBJ1-5
V gene: TRBV6-2/TRBV6-3
D gene: NA
CDR3 DNA: TGTGCCAGCAGTTACGAGGGAGGTGCTAGACAAGGGAGGCGTCAGCCCCAGCATTTT
CDR3 protein: CASSYEGGARQGRRQPQHF

CDR3 length: 14
clone size: many
J gene: TRBJ2-7
V gene: TRBV7-9
D gene: NA
CDR3 DNA: TGTGCCAGCAGCTCCTCGGATTGGGCCTACGAGCAGTACTTC
CDR3 protein: CASSSSDWAYEQYF

CDR3 length: 14
clone size: NA
J gene: TRBJ2-5
V gene: TRBV10-3
D gene: TRBD2
CDR3 DNA: TGTGCCATACGGGATAGCGGGGGGGAAGAGACCCAGTACTTC
CDR3 protein: CAIRDSGGEETQYF

CDR3 length: 13
clone size: NA
J gene: TRBJ1-5
V gene: TRBV7-2
D gene: NA
CDR3 DNA: TGTGCCAGCAGCAAATGGGCGGGTCAGCCCCAGCATTTT
CDR3 protein: CASSKWAGQPQHF

CDR3 length: 15
clone size: NA
J gene: TRBJ2-2
V gene: TRBV24-1
D gene: TRBD1
CDR3 DNA: TGTGCCACCAGTGAAGGACAGGGAGGCACCGGGGAGCTGTTTTTT
CDR3 protein: CATSEGQGGTGELFF

CDR3 length: 16
clone size: NA
J gene: TRBJ2-7
V gene: TRBV24-1
D gene: TRBD1
CDR3 DNA: TGTGCCACCAGTGACTGGGACAGGGAAGGAGCCTACGAGCAGTACTTC
CDR3 protein: CATSDWDREGAYEQYF

CDR3 length: 15
clone size: NA
J gene: TRBJ2-1
V gene: TRBV6-1
D gene: NA
CDR3 DNA: TGTGCCAGCAGTGAGGTCTCAAGCTCCTACAATGAGCAGTTCTTC
CDR3 protein: CASSEVSSSYNEQFF

CDR3 length: 14
clone size: few
J gene: TRBJ2-5
V gene: TRBV28
D gene: NA
CDR3 DNA: TGTGCCATCCGGGCGAGAATGGCGGGGGAGACCCAGTACTTC
CDR3 protein: CAIRARMAGETQYF

CDR3 length: 14
clone size: once
J gene: TRBJ2-3
V gene: TRBV6-8
D gene: NA
CDR3 DNA: TGTGCCAGCAGTTTGCGGGCCTACACAGATATGCAGTATTTT
CDR3 protein: CASSLRAYTDMQYF

CDR3 length: 15
clone size: few
J gene: TRBJ2-7
V gene: TRBV7-9
D gene: TRBD2
CDR3 DNA: TGTGCCAGCAGCTTCCGGACTAGCGGGAGCTACGAGCAGTACTTC
CDR3 protein: CASSFRTSGSYEQYF

CDR3 length: 13
clone size: NA
J gene: TRBJ2-2
V gene: TRBV7-6
D gene: TRBD2
CDR3 DNA: TGTGCCAGCAGACGGGGAGGGGCCGGGGAGCTGTTTTTT
CDR3 protein: CASRRGGAGELFF

CDR3 length: 17
clone size: few
J gene: TRBJ1-6
V gene: TRBV5-4
D gene: NA
CDR3 DNA: TGTGCCAGCAGCATGGACTACGGGGCTGGTAGAAATTCACCCCTCCACTTT
CDR3 protein: CASSMDYGAGRNSPLHF

CDR3 length: 15
clone size: NA
J gene: TRBJ1-1
V gene: TRBV9
D gene: NA
CDR3 DNA: TGTGCCAGCAGACCTTACGACCGTCGGGACACTGAAGCTTTCTTT
CDR3 protein: CASRPYDRRDTEAFF

CDR3 length: 17
clone size: NA
J gene: TRBJ1-2
V gene: TRBV23-1
D gene: NA
CDR3 DNA: TGCGCCAGCAGTCAATCGGGGAGGCAGGGTCCCAACTATGGCTACACCTTC
CDR3 protein: CASSQSGRQGPNYGYTF

CDR3 length: 14
clone size: NA
J gene: TRBJ2-3
V gene: TRBV11-2
D gene: NA
CDR3 DNA: TGTGCCAGCAGCTTAGAAGGGGCGGAAGATACGCAGTATTTT
CDR3 protein: CASSLEGAEDTQYF

CDR3 length: 14
clone size: NA
J gene: TRBJ2-1
V gene: TRBV6-5
D gene: TRBD2
CDR3 DNA: TGTGCCAGCAGTTTCCAGCGGGAGTACAATGAGCAGTTCTTC
CDR3 protein: CASSFQREYNEQFF

CDR3 length: 13
clone size: many
J gene: TRBJ2-5
V gene: TRBV19
D gene: NA
CDR3 DNA: TGTGCCAGTACCGGGACGTCCCGAGAGACCCAGTACTTC
CDR3 protein: CASTGTSRETQYF

CDR3 length: 13
clone size: NA
J gene: TRBJ1-5
V gene: TRBV9
D gene: NA
CDR3 DNA: TGTGCCAGCAGCGTAGATGAGTATCAGCCCCAGCATTTT
CDR3 protein: CASSVDEYQPQHF

CDR3 length: 16
clone size: NA
J gene: TRBJ1-1
V gene: TRBV4-1
D gene: NA
CDR3 DNA: TGCGCCAGCAGCCAAGGTCTCACAGGGCAGGGGACTGAAGCTTTCTTT
CDR3 protein: CASSQGLTGQGTEAFF

CDR3 length: 13
clone size: NA
J gene: TRBJ1-2
V gene: TRBV6-6
D gene: NA
CDR3 DNA: TGTGCCAGCAGTTACGAGGGGCACTATGGCTACACCTTC
CDR3 protein: CASSYEGHYGYTF

CDR3 length: 17
clone size: many
J gene: TRBJ2-1
V gene: TRBV7-9
D gene: TRBD2
CDR3 DNA: TGTGCCAGCAGCTTAGGAAGAATTAGCGGGGGGCACAATGAGCAGTTCTTC
CDR3 protein: CASSLGRISGGHNEQFF

CDR3 length: 15
clone size: NA
J gene: TRBJ2-5
V gene: TRBV7-9
D gene: NA
CDR3 DNA: TGTGCCAGCAGCTCATCCGGGCAGTCAGCCAGGGTCCAGTACTTC
CDR3 protein: CASSSSGQSARVQYF

CDR3 length: 10
clone size: NA
J gene: TRBJ1-2
V gene: TRBV29-1
D gene: NA
CDR3 DNA: TGCAGCGTTGAGCTGTATGGCTACACCTTC
CDR3 protein: CSVELYGYTF

CDR3 length: 15
clone size: NA
J gene: TRBJ2-3
V gene: TRBV7-2
D gene: NA
CDR3 DNA: TGTGCCAGCAGCTTAAGGCTAGCGACCACAGATACGCAGTATTTT
CDR3 protein: CASSLRLATTDTQYF

CDR3 length: 16
clone size: few
J gene: TRBJ2-1
V gene: TRBV7-6
D gene: TRBD1
CDR3 DNA: TGTGCCAGCAGCTTAGGGGGTCAGGGGGCCTACAATGAGCAGTTCTTC
CDR3 protein: CASSLGGQGAYNEQFF

CDR3 length: 17
clone size: once
J gene: TRBJ2-2
V gene: TRBV11-2
D gene: NA
CDR3 DNA: TGTGCCAGCAGTCTCCCAGGGGACTTAGTTCTCACCGGGGAGCTGTTTTTT
CDR3 protein: CASSLPGDLVLTGELFF

CDR3 length: 14
clone size: few
J gene: TRBJ2-1
V gene: TRBV5-4
D gene: NA
CDR3 DNA: TGTGCCAGCAGCATCAGGGGTGGGATCTATGAGCAGTTCTTC
CDR3 protein: CASSIRGGIYEQFF

CDR3 length: 15
clone size: NA
J gene: TRBJ1-2
V gene: TRBV15
D gene: TRBD1
CDR3 DNA: TGTGCCACCAGCAGAGAGAGACAGGGCGCCTATGGCTACACCTTC
CDR3 protein: CATSRERQGAYGYTF

CDR3 length: 14
clone size: NA
J gene: TRBJ1-6
V gene: TRBV28
D gene: NA
CDR3 DNA: TGTGCCAGCAGTTTCGGAGCCGGGGGTTCACCCCTCCACTTT
CDR3 protein: CASSFGAGGSPLHF

CDR3 length: 15
clone size: NA
J gene: TRBJ2-7
V gene: TRBV12-3/TRBV12-4
D gene: NA
CDR3 DNA: TGTGCCAGCAGTTTTGACAGTTCGACAACGGGGGAGCAGTACTTC
CDR3 protein: CASSFDSSTTGEQYF

CDR3 length: 17
clone size: few
J gene: TRBJ2-1
V gene: TRBV6-5
D gene: TRBD2
CDR3 DNA: TGTGCCAGCAGTTACGACGGGGGGTTGAGCTCCTACAATGAGCAGTTCTTC
CDR3 protein: CASSYDGGLSSYNEQFF

CDR3 length: 13
clone size: few
J gene: TRBJ2-5
V gene: TRBV12-3/TRBV12-4
D gene: NA
CDR3 DNA: TGTGCCAGCAGTTTATTGTTATCCGAGACCCAGTACTTC
CDR3 protein: CASSLLLSETQYF

CDR3 length: 14
clone size: NA
J gene: TRBJ1-2
V gene: TRBV7-9
D gene: TRBD1
CDR3 DNA: TGTGCCAGCAGCCCACCGGGACAGCCCTATGGCTACACCTTC
CDR3 protein: CASSPPGQPYGYTF